This T cell receptor (beta chain) stems from a study of cytomegalovirus exposure and HLA in healthy donors. Study-wide findings and caveats: Researchers had no immune exposure information except CMV serostatus available. The authors reported that TCR beta sequences could predict HLA-A and HLA-B alleles. These predictions were accurate for most subjects in the first cohort.

The PCR ran on 60 Vbeta and 13 Jbeta primers. Sequenced by immunoSEQ multiplex PCR; TCRdb stores in-frame clones only, minus some. The table records fewer than 200,000 clones, 84% of them present only once. In the case of this clone: The antigen remains unidentified.

CDR3 length: 15 amino acids. V lost 5 bases, J lost 11 bases, and 25 bases lay in between. Germline CDR1 is SGHRS and CDR2 is YFSETQ. Nominal health characterized the donors when sampled, though unrecorded immune exposures were likely. Sequenced: PBMCs. The clonotype was recovered from a girl aged 2 to 9 in good health and CMV-seropositive. This chain uses TRBV5-1 with TRBJ2-5, with TRBD1 as a possible D gene (6 bases). The CDR3: CASRAGAAIDEGQYF. The CDR3 DNA follows: TGCGCCAGCAGAGCAGGGGCAGCCATTGATGAGGGGCAGTACTTC. The variable domain in full, with the rest retrieved from reference TRBV5-1 and TRBJ2-5, is KAGVTQTPRYLIKTRGQQVTLSCSPISGHRSVSWYQQTPGQGLQFLFEYFSETQRNKGNFPGRFSGRQFSNSRSEMNVSTLELGDSALYLCASRAGAAIDEGQYFGPGTRLLVL.